The entry that follows covers one T cell receptor (beta chain) sequence. The source of the sample is a study of blood T cell repertoires in COVID-19. The overall study: Donors in the United States, Italy and Spain gave samples during acute or convalescent COVID-19. T cells, B-cell-depleted T cells, or PBMCs supplied cDNA or gDNA.

Per the original data handling: Amplification of reference gene primers was used by the study to estimate nucleated cell counts. Repertoires were generated with immunoSEQ multiplex PCR, while TCRdb's copy carries only in-frame clones and drops some. V, J and clone size derive from that table, while D and trimming were established from the DNA sequence. The table shows around 180,000 clones, with roughly 70% occurring only once. The germline V and J ends were trimmed by 3 bases and 5 bases, with 12 bases remaining between them. Germline CDR1 and CDR2: SEHNR and FQNEAQ (reference sequence). The CDR3 is 14 amino acids.

The V gene is TRBV7-9, the J gene TRBJ2-3, with a possible D match to TRBD1 (5 bases). This TCR derives from a woman of 80 years or more with acute or convalescent COVID-19. Sequenced input: peripheral blood. The CDR3, as DNA: TGTGCCAGCAGCTTTCTCGTGGGGCGAGATACGCAGTATTTT. Translated: CASSFLVGRDTQYF.